These 17 T cell receptor beta chains came from one sample sequenced in a study of OX40 agonist ivuxolimab in advanced cancers. The library was made by the immunoSEQ multiplex PCR assay. Held by TCRdb, this immuneACCESS table contains in-frame sequences only and omits some clones. Under half of the omission traces to an unresolved V gene where checked; the cause of the rest is unknown. The sample yields 90,000 to 100,000 clones; approximately 80% were counted once. The ten most abundant clones make up more than 1.2% of the sample. Sequenced material: CD4+ or CD8+ T cells sorted from blood, taken in a trial of the OX40 agonist ivuxolimab. The receptors shown here come from an adult with an advanced solid tumor such as melanoma, head and neck, liver or kidney cancer.

J is TRBJ1-1 and V is TRBV5-1; 7 bases match TRBD1. V gave up 3 bases and J gave up 1 base; unmatched junction bases: 6. This CDR3 is 15 amino acids long. Germline loops: CDR1 SGHRS, CDR2 YFSETQ. CDR3 DNA sequence: TGCGCCAGCAGCTCACGACAGGGCAGGAACACTGAAGCTTTCTTT. Translated: CASSSRQGRNTEAFF.

The CDR3 DNA reads as TGTGCCAGCAGCTTGAGGGGTGGGCATCGGGAGGGCACTGAAGCTTTCTTT. Translated: CASSLRGGHREGTEAFF. The V call is TRBV5-6, the J call TRBJ1-1, with D perhaps TRBD1 (5 bases). The CDR3 has 17 residues. Deletions cut 1 base from V and 4 bases from J, with 20 bases between. CDR1 and CDR2 from the germline V gene are SGHDT and YYEEEE.

The chain is built from TRBV18 and TRBJ1-1; D remains unclear. This CDR3 has 13 amino acids. Germline V CDR1 and CDR2: KGHSH, LQKENI. V was pared by 2 bases and J by 4 bases, with 8 bases between. The CDR3 DNA sequence: TGTGCCAGCTCACCATCAGCTACCACTGAAGCTTTCTTT. Translated: CASSPSATTEAFF.

The gene calls are TRBV18 and TRBJ2-2; a possible D gene is TRBD2 (6 bases). Trimming took off 3 bases at V and 8 bases at J, with 7 bases between the two ends. Germline CDR1 is KGHSH and CDR2 is LQKENI. This CDR3 contains 12 residues. Here the CDR3 reads CASSPREGELFF. CDR3 coding DNA: TGTGCCAGCTCACCCCGGGAGGGGGAGCTGTTTTTT.

This sequence joins TRBV6-5 and TRBJ2-2; TRBD2 agrees at 10 bases. The trim removed 4 bases at V and 5 bases at J, leaving 7 bases unmatched. CDR1 and CDR2 from the germline V gene are MNHEY and SVGAGI. The CDR3 sequence is 16 residues long. Here the CDR3 DNA reads TGTGCCAGCAGTTCTTCAGCGGGAGGGCGTACCGGGGAGCTGTTTTTT. It translates to CASSSSAGGRTGELFF.

This clone was counted once. The junction shows a germline mismatch at one end, possibly a read error. Distinct nucleotide sequences in the sample also encode this CDR3. The chain combines TRBV7-3 with TRBJ1-2; D is undetermined. The CDR3 is 14 residues long. In germline, CDR1 is SGHTA, CDR2 FQGTGA. The CDR3 is CASSLKPANYGYTF. The CDR3 DNA reads TGTGCCAGTAGCTTAAAGCCCGCGAACTATGGCTACACCTTC.

The chain recombines TRBV19 with TRBJ2-1; D unresolved. Germline V gives CDR1 LNHDA, CDR2 SQIVND (reference sequence). The germline V and J ends were trimmed by 5 bases and 7 bases, with 12 bases remaining between them. The CDR3 sequence is 13 residues long. CDR3 coding DNA: TGTGCCAGTAGTGTCAGCCTTCAGAATGAGCAGTTCTTC. Protein product: CASSVSLQNEQFF.

In DNA, the CDR3 is TGTGCCAGCACCGACGGACTAGCGGGCACAGATACGCAGTATTTT. Protein product: CASTDGLAGTDTQYF. V is TRBV27 and J is TRBJ2-3, with 10 bases lining up with TRBD2. The germline CDR1 and CDR2 sequences are MNHEY and SMNVEV (reference sequence). The CDR3 is made up of 15 amino acids. The V segment lost 7 bases and the J segment 1 base; nucleotides outside the gene matches: 5.

CDR3 nucleotide sequence: TGCGCCAGCAGTGACCAGAAGGTTGGCGGGGAGCTGTTTTTT. Translation gives CASSDQKVGGELFF. The chain joins TRBV10-1 to TRBJ2-2; D remains ambiguous. The germline V and J ends were trimmed by 3 bases and 7 bases, with 12 bases remaining between them. Germline CDR1 WNHNN, CDR2 SYGVQD (reference sequence). The CDR3 sequence is 14 residues long.

As to this clone: A junction end diverges from the germline sequence, so it may reflect a read error. The chain combines TRBV2 with TRBJ2-7, with 10 bases fitting TRBD2. CDR3 length: 12 residues. Germline V gene sequence: CDR1 SNHLY, CDR2 FYNNEI. The CDR3 here is CASSNSGLAVHF. CDR3 coding DNA: TGTGCCAGCAGCAACTCTGGACTAGCGGTCCATTTC.

Of note for this clone: Other DNA variants within this sample encode the same CDR3. The chain employs TRBV9 and TRBJ1-4; D remains ambiguous. V shed 2 bases and J shed 0 bases, with 5 bases lying between them. This CDR3 spans 14 amino acids. CDR1 SGDLS and CDR2 YYNGEE come from the germline V gene. For the CDR3, the DNA is TGTGCCAGCAGCGTGAGGGCAACTAATGAAAAACTGTTTTTT. Translating gives CASSVRATNEKLFF. The full variable domain, with the rest looked up from reference TRBV9 and TRBJ1-4, is DSGVTQTPKHLITATGQRVTLRCSPRSGDLSVYWYQQSLDQGLQFLIQYYNGEERAKGNILERFSAQQFPDLHSELNLSSLELGDSALYFCASSVRATNEKLFFGSGTQLSVL.

This clone was counted a single time. V is TRBV18 and J is TRBJ2-4; TRBD2 aligns across 8 bases. Germline CDR1 reads KGHSH; CDR2 reads LQKENI. The CDR3 spans 17 residues. V shed 3 bases, J shed 4 bases, and the junction held 11 bases outside the gene matches. CDR3 in amino acids: CASSPISRRGEKNIQYF. CDR3 in DNA: TGTGCCAGCTCACCTATTAGTCGGCGGGGGGAGAAAAACATTCAGTACTTC.

The genes are TRBV4-2 and TRBJ2-7, with D perhaps matching TRBD2 (5 bases). Germline loops: CDR1 LGHNA, CDR2 YNFKEQ. Trimming left V 4 bases short and J 2 bases short, with 15 bases between. CDR3 length: 15 residues. CDR3 sequence: CASSRSSGLPYEQYF. The CDR3, as DNA: TGTGCCAGCAGCCGTTCGTCGGGGTTACCCTACGAGCAGTACTTC.

The chain couples TRBV7-9 to TRBJ1-6; 9 positions match TRBD1. The germline V gene has CDR1 SEHNR and CDR2 FQNEAQ (reference sequence). V trimming: 3 bases; J trimming: 4 bases; junction bases outside the gene matches: 1. This CDR3 comprises 15 residues. The CDR3 nucleotides read TGTGCCAGCAGCTTTGGGACAGGGTATAATTCACCCCTCCACTTT. It encodes CASSFGTGYNSPLHF.

J is TRBJ1-1 and V is TRBV5-4; D is ambiguous. V was cut by 0 bases and J by 3 bases, with 15 bases left in between. The germline CDR1 and CDR2 sequences are SGHNT and YYREEE (reference sequence). The CDR3 spans 16 residues. Here the CDR3 reads CASSLAPNQQDTEAFF. The DNA for the CDR3 is TGTGCCAGCAGCTTGGCTCCCAACCAGCAAGACACTGAAGCTTTCTTT.

The rearrangement uses TRBV19 and TRBJ1-4, with D tentatively TRBD1 (5 bases). The ends were cut back, 5 bases at V and 2 bases at J, with 6 bases in the middle. Germline CDR1 reads LNHDA; CDR2 reads SQIVND (reference sequence). The CDR3 spans 13 residues. The CDR3 region has the DNA TGTGCCAGTAGTGGGACGACTAATGAAAAACTGTTTTTT. Protein: CASSGTTNEKLFF.

The sample holds one count of this clone. J is TRBJ1-6 and V is TRBV25-1; D might be TRBD1 (5 bases). V lost 5 bases and J lost 5, with 10 bases in between. CDR3 length equals 14 residues. The germline V gene has CDR1 MGHDK and CDR2 SYGVNS. In nucleotides, the CDR3 is TGTGCCAGCAGTACGGGGACGAATAATTCACCCCTCCACTTT. Translating gives CASSTGTNNSPLHF. Drawing the rest from reference TRBV25-1 and TRBJ1-6, the complete variable domain is EADIYQTPRYLVIGTGKKITLECSQTMGHDKMYWYQQDPGMELHLIHYSYGVNSTEKGDLSSESTVSRIRTEHFPLTLESARPSHTSQYLCASSTGTNNSPLHFGNGTRLTVT.